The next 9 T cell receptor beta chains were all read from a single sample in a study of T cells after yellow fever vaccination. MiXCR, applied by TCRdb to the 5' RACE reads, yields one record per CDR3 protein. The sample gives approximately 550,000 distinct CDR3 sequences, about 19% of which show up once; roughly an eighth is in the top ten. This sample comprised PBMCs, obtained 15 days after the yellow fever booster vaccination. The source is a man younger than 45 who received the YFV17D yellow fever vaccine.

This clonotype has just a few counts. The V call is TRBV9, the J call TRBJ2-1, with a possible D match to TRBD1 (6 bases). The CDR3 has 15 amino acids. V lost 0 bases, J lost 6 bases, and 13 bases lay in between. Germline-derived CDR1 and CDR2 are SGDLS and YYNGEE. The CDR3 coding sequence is TGTGCCAGCAGCGTAGCCCCAGGGGCGGTCAATGAGCAGTTCTTC. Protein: CASSVAPGAVNEQFF.

CDR3 bases: TGTGCCAGCATCACAGGGTTCACCGGGGAGCTGTTTTTT. It translates to CASITGFTGELFF. V and J are TRBV6-2 or TRBV6-3 and TRBJ2-2; weak D call: TRBD1 (6 bases). The V end lost 7 bases, the J end lost 4 bases, and 10 bases lay between the germline ends. The germline CDR1 and CDR2 sequences are MNHEY and SVGEGT. This CDR3 spans 13 amino acids.

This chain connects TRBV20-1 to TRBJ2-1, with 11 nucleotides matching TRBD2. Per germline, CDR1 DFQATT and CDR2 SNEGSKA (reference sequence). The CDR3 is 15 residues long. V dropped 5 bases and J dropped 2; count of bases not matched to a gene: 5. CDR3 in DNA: TGCAGTGCTTTGACTAGCGGGATCCCCTACAATGAGCAGTTCTTC. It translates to CSALTSGIPYNEQFF.

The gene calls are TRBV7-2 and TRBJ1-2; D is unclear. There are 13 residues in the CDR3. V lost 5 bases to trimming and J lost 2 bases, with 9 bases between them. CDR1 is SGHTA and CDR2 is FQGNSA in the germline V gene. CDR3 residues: CASSPRHNYGYTF. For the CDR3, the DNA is TGTGCCAGCAGCCCCAGGCACAACTATGGCTACACCTTC.

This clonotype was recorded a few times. The CDR3, as DNA: TGTGCCAGCAGCTCACTAGCTAGCGGAGAAAACATTCAGTACTTC. This codes for CASSSLASGENIQYF. The chain couples TRBV7-8 to TRBJ2-4; 7 bases line up with TRBD2. The CDR3 extends over 15 amino acids. Germline CDR1 and CDR2: SGHVS and FQNEAQ. V gave up 4 bases and J gave up 5 bases; unmatched junction bases: 8.

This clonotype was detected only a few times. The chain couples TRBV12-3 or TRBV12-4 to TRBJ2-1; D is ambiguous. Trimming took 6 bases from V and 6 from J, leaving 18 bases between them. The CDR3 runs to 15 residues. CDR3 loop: CASSSQPQRSNEQFF. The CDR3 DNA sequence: TGTGCCAGCAGCTCCCAACCCCAAAGGAGCAATGAGCAGTTCTTC.

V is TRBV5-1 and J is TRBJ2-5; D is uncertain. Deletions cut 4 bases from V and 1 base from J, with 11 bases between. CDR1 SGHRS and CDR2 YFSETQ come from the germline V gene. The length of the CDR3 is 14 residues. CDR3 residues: CASSITGPQETQYF. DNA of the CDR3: TGCGCCAGCAGCATTACTGGGCCCCAAGAGACCCAGTACTTC.

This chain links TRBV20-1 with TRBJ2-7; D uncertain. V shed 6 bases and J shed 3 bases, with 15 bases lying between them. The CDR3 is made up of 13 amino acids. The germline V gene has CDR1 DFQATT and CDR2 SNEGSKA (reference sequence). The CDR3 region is CSATPGEYYEQYF. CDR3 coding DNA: TGCAGTGCCACCCCCGGCGAGTACTACGAGCAGTACTTC.

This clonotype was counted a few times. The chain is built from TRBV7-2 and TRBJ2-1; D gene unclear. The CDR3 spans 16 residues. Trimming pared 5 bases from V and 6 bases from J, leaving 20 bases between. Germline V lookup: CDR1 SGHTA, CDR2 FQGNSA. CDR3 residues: CASSENAMGYLNEQFF. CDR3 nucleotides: TGTGCCAGCAGCGAGAACGCGATGGGTTACCTCAATGAGCAGTTCTTC. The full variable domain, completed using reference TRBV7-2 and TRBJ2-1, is GAGVSQSPSNKVTEKGKDVELRCDPISGHTALYWYRQSLGQGLEFLIYFQGNSAPDKSGLPSDRFSAERTGGSVSTLTIQRTQQEDSAVYLCASSENAMGYLNEQFFGPGTRLTVL.